This T cell receptor (beta chain) is drawn from a study of shared clonotypes between healthy human individuals (dated by TCRdb to 2020 to 2021). In terms of the full investigation: The cohort comprised a couple of women and a few men aged 18 to 49 years. Per donor, three plates each were used for CD4 naive and CD4 memory, two for CD8 naive, and one for CD8 memory. To estimate repertoire size and how much clonotypes are shared between individuals, the study performed deep sequencing of blood TCR repertoires from a few healthy adults. To increase sequencing depth and limit assay-specific biases, different laboratories used diverse techniques to prepare libraries and sequence TCR repertoires. Each donor's leukapheresis produced roughly between about 0.8 and 8.9 billion PBMCs.

Points the paper makes about the study in general: Across several donors, 5% to 6% of naive CD4, 3.5% of naive CD8, approximately 2.5% of memory CD4, and 0.4% of memory CD8 clonotypes were shared. Estimated clonotype richness was generally larger for naive than for memory subsets. Because the study included only a small number of donors, the genetic and exposure-history diversity represented was limited. Pairwise subsampling led to the expectation that sequencing depth would affect the degree of clonotype sharing among donors. Rarefaction of sorted-subset datasets indicated incomplete sequencing despite the large sequencing depth. Compared with non-shared clonotypes, clonotypes shared by all four sorted-subset donors had higher generation probabilities. Sampling was restricted to blood, and TCR repertoires in tissues likely differ from the TCR repertoires found in blood.

In regard to this clone: The antigen it recognizes is unknown. No base qualities exist here, and no much larger clone lies one base off it.

Using the deep immunoSEQ assay, TCR CDR3 regions were amplified from genomic DNA by multiplex PCR. Extracted genomic DNA from each cell subset was distributed evenly across all wells of several immunoSEQ 96-well plates, and each plate was treated as a replicate. For sorted subsets, about 220 ng of genomic DNA, equivalent to about 30,000 T cell genomes, went into each replicate PCR. Purified libraries were quantified with a Qubit 3.0 fluorometer, sized on a Bioanalyzer 2100, and re-quantified with the KAPA Library Quantification kit. A separate single-read 150-cycle Illumina NextSeq 550 flow cell was used to sequence each immunoSEQ 96-well plate. Per the source publication's procedure: Because only junctional sequences without quality scores were contained in the immunoSEQ output, filtering matching that applied to full-length reads could not be performed. Sequences were annotated with PyIR, a Python wrapper for IgBLAST v1.9, using IMGT germline references to assign V/J genes and CDR3. Reads were filtered out if the reads had weak V/J assignments (E-value above 1e-6), no CDR3, stop codons, out-of-frame junctions, or ambiguous translated residues. V3J clonotypes were defined by identical inferred V gene, J gene, and CDR3 amino acid sequence. The percentage overlap between two repertoires was calculated by dividing the number of shared unique clonotypes by the size of the smaller repertoire. Three approaches were used to assess repertoire richness: RTK rarefaction, the Chao1 estimator, and Recon v2.1 estimates of unobserved clonotypes. Generation probabilities for all TCRbeta clonotypes obtained by the gDNA method from four donors were computed using OLGA. TCRdb took over this immuneACCESS table, retaining in-frame rearrangements with V and J assigned. Such tables are incomplete; in checked studies, under half of the missing clones stem from an unresolved V gene, and the remainder is unexplained. For V, J and clone size, that table is used; D and trimming come from the DNA. For this sample there are 2.5 million or so clones; roughly 92% appear just once. The ten biggest clones cover around 0.14% of the sample.

Based on the germline V gene, the CDR1 and CDR2 sequences are SGHNT and YENEEA. Including cysteine and phenylalanine, the CDR3 has 13 amino acids. Just CDR3 DNA is preserved here, 39 bases in frame from base 1. Trimming leaves V shorter by 8 bases and J shorter by 3 bases, with the junction holding 4 bases beyond the gene matches. Donors were healthy HIV-negative adults with no recently reported acute infections or vaccinations. Every donor was a Caucasian adult living in Nashville, Tennessee, USA. CD4+ T cells were enriched by magnetic negative selection, after which naive cells were positively selected on CD45RA and the negative fraction was taken as the memory subset. Blood was obtained by leukapheresis, after which PBMCs were separated by Ficoll-Histopaque density gradient centrifugation and cryopreserved in liquid nitrogen vapor phase. Analytical flow cytometry was used to check the purity and quantity of each magnetically sorted T cell population. Each sorted fraction had its genomic DNA isolated and then quantified by UV absorbance on a Nanodrop 2000c.

This TCR came from a man aged 18 to 29 in good health. The chain employs TRBV11-3 and TRBJ1-5; 7 junctional bases match TRBD1. Sequencing used naive CD4+ T cells sorted from blood. Taken with the paper, the label for cell subset or site translates to: CD45RA+ positively selected. The CDR3 loop reads CASPGGDNQPQHF. The DNA is TGTGCCAGCCCAGGGGGGGACAATCAGCCCCAGCATTTT.